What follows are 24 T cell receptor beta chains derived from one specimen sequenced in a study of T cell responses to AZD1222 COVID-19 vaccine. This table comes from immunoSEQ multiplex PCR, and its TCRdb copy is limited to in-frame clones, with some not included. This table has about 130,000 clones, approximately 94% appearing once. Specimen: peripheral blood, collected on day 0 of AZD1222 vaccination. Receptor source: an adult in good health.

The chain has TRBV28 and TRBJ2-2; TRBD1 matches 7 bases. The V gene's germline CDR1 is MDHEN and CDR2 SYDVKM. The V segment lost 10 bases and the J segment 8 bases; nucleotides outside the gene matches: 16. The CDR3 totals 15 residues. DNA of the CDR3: TGTGCCACCCTCACGGGACAGAGGTTTTCGGGGGAGCTGTTTTTT. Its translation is CATLTGQRFSGELFF.

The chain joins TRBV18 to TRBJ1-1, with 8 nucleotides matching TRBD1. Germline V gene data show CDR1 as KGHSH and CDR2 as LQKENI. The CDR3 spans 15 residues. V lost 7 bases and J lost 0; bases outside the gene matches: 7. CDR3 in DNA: TGTGCCAGCTTCGGGACAGGTAAAATGAACACTGAAGCTTTCTTT. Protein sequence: CASFGTGKMNTEAFF.

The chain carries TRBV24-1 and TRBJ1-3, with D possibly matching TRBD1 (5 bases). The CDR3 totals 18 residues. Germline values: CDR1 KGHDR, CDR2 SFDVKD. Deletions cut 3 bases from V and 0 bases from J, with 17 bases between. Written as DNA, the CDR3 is TGTGCCACCAGTGATCGTATCTCCGGGACCTTCTCTGGAAACACCATATATTTT. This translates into CATSDRISGTFSGNTIYF.

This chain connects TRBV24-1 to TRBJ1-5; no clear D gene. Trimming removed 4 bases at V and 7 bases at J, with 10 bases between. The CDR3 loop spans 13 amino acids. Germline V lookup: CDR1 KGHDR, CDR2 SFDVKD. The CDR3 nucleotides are TGTGCCACCAGTGAGTCCCGTAACCAGCCCCAGCATTTT. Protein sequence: CATSESRNQPQHF.

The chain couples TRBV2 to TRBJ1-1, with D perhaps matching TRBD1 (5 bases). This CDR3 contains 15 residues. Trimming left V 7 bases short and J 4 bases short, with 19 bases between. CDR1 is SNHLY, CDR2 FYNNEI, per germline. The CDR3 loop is CASTRAAGGGTEAFF. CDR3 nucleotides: TGTGCCAGCACCCGAGCGGCGGGGGGTGGCACTGAAGCTTTCTTT.

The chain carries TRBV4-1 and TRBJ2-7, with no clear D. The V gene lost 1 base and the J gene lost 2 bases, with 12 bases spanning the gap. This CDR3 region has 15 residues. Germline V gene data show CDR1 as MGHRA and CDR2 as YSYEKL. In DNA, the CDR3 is TGCGCCAGCAGCCAAGGATCAGGAACAACCTACGAGCAGTACTTC. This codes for CASSQGSGTTYEQYF.

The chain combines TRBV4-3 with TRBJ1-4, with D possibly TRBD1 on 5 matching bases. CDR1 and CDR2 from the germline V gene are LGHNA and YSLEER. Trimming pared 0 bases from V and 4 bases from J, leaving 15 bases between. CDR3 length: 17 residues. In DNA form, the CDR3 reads TGCGCCAGCAGCCAAGATAGGGGACTCTTCCTTAATGAAAAACTGTTTTTT. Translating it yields CASSQDRGLFLNEKLFF.

The CDR3 nucleotides are TGTGCCAGCTACACGTTCAGGGGCACGACTCTAAGGATGAAGGGCTACACCTTC. Its translation is CASYTFRGTTLRMKGYTF. The J gene is TRBJ1-2, the V gene TRBV27, with D maybe TRBD1 (6 bases). This CDR3 spans 18 amino acids. V lost 8 bases, J lost 8 bases, and 33 bases lay in between. Germline lookup yields CDR1 MNHEY and CDR2 SMNVEV (reference sequence).

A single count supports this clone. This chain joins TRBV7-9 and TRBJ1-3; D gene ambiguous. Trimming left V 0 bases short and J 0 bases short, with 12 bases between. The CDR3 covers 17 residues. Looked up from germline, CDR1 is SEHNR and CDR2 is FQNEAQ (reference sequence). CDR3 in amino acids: CASSLAASSDSGNTIYF. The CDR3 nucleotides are TGTGCCAGCAGCTTAGCGGCCAGTTCGGACTCTGGAAACACCATATATTTT.

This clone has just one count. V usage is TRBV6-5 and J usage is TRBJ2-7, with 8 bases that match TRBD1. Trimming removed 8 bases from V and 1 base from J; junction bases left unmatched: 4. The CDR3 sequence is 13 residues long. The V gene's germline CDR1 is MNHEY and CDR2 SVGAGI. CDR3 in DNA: TGTGCCAGCGGACAGGGCCTATCCTACGAGCAGTACTTC. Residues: CASGQGLSYEQYF.

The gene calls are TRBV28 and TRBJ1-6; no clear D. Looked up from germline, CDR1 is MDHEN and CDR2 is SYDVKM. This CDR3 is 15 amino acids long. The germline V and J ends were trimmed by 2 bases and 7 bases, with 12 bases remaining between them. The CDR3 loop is CASSLRGSPNSPLHF. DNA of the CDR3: TGTGCCAGCAGTTTACGTGGAAGTCCGAATTCACCCCTCCACTTT. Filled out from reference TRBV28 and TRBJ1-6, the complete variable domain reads DVKVTQSSRYLVKRTGEKVFLECVQDMDHENMFWYRQDPGLGLRLIYFSYDVKMKEKGDIPEGYSVSREKKERFSLILESASTNQTSMYLCASSLRGSPNSPLHFGNGTRLTVT.

CDR3 DNA sequence: TGTGCCAGCAGCTTAGGGGTGGGCACTGAAGCTTTCTTT. This sequence encodes CASSLGVGTEAFF. This chain links TRBV11-2 with TRBJ1-1; D unclear. CDR3 length: 13 residues. V lost 1 base and J 4 bases, leaving 7 bases between the germline ends. CDR1 is SGHAT and CDR2 is FQNNGV in the germline V gene.

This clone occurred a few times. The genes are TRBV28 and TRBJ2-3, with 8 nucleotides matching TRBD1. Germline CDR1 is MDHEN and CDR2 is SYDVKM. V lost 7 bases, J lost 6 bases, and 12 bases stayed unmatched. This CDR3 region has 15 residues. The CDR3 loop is CASTDRDRYYDTQYF. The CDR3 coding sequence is TGTGCCAGCACTGACCGGGACAGGTATTATGATACGCAGTATTTT.

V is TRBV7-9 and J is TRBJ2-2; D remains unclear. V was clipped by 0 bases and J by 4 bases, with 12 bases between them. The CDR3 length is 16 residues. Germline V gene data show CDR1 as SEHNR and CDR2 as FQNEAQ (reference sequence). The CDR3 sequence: CASSLALGPITGELFF. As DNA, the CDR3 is TGTGCCAGCAGCTTAGCATTGGGTCCGATCACCGGGGAGCTGTTTTTT.

In DNA form, the CDR3 reads TGTGCCAGCAGACCACCCGGACAGAATGAAAAACTGTTTTTT. This gives the protein CASRPPGQNEKLFF. The chain links TRBV6-5 to TRBJ1-4; a possible D gene is TRBD1 (6 bases). Trimming removed 6 bases at V and 5 bases at J, with 13 bases between. The CDR3 is made up of 14 amino acids. Germline CDR1 and CDR2: MNHEY and SVGAGI.

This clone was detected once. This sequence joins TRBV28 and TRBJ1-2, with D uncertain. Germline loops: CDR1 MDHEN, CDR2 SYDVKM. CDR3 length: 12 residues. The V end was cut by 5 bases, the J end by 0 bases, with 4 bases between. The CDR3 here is CASSISNYGYTF. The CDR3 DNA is TGTGCCAGCAGTATCTCTAACTATGGCTACACCTTC.

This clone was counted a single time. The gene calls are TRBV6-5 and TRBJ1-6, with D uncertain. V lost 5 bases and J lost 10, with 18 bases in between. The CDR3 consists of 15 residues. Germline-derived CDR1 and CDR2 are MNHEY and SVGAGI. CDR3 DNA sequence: TGTGCCAGCAGTCGCGGCATTGGTCAGCACTCACCCCTCCACTTT. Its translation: CASSRGIGQHSPLHF.

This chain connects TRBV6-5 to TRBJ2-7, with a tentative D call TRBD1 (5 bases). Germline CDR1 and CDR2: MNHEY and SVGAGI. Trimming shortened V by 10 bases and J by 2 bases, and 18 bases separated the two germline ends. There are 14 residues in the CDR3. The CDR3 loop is CAIEKAGFPYEQYF. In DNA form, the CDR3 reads TGTGCCATAGAAAAAGCAGGGTTCCCCTACGAGCAGTACTTC.

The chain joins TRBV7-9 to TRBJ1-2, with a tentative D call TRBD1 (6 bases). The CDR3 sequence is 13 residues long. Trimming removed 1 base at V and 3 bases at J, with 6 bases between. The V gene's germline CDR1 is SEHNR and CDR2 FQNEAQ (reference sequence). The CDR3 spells CASSLDRDYGYTF. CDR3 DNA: TGTGCCAGCAGCTTAGACAGGGACTATGGCTACACCTTC.

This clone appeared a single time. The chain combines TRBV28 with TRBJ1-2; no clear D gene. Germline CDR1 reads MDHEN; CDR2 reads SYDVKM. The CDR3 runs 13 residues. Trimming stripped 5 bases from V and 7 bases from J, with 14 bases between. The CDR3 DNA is TGTGCCAGCAGTCCCCCCCAAACGCCTGGCTACACCTTC. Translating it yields CASSPPQTPGYTF.

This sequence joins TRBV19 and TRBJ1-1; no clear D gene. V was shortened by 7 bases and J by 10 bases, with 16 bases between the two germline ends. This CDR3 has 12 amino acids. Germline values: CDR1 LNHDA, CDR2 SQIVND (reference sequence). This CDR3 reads CASTNPGSPAFF. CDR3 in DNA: TGTGCCAGTACAAATCCCGGTTCGCCAGCTTTCTTT.

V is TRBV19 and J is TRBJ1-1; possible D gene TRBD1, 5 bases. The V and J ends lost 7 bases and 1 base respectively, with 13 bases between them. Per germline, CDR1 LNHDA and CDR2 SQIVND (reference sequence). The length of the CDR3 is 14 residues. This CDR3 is CASMVGDPNTEAFF. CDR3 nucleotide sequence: TGTGCCAGTATGGTTGGGGACCCGAACACTGAAGCTTTCTTT.

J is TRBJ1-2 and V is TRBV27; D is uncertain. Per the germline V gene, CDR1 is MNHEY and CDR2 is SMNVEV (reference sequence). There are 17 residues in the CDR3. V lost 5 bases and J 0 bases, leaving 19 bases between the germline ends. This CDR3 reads CASSRTPELAPNYGYTF. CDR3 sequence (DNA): TGTGCCAGCAGTCGCACCCCCGAGCTGGCTCCTAACTATGGCTACACCTTC.

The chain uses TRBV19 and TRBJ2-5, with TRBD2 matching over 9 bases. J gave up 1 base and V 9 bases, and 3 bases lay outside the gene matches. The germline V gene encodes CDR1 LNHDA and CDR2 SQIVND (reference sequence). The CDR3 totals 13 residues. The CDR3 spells CASGGGAQETQYF. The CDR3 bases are TGTGCCAGCGGCGGGGGGGCCCAAGAGACCCAGTACTTC.